This T cell receptor (beta chain) is from a study of shared clonotypes between healthy human individuals. Subsets obtained from CD4+ cells comprised CD45RA+ naive and CD45RA-negative memory cells. The length of the CDR3 is 15 residues. Unmatched junction bases numbered 9, after V lost 2 bases and J lost 12 bases. Germline CDR1 reads LNHNV; CDR2 reads YYDKDF (reference sequence). Only in-frame clones appear in the TCRdb table, and some are missing; sequencing was by immunoSEQ multiplex PCR. The table has roughly 2.2 million clones, around 93% seen once; the top ten hold 0.37%. The source is a man between 18 and 29 years old in good health. Some clones in this sample may be carry-over from other donors' samples. Material for sequencing was naive CD4+ T cells from PBMCs. Noted subset: CD45RA+ positively selected. V is TRBV15 and J is TRBJ2-1; TRBD2 matches 11 bases. For the CDR3, the DNA is TGTGCCACCAGCAGACGATCCCCAACTAGCGGGGGGCAGTTCTTC. Protein sequence: CATSRRSPTSGGQFF.